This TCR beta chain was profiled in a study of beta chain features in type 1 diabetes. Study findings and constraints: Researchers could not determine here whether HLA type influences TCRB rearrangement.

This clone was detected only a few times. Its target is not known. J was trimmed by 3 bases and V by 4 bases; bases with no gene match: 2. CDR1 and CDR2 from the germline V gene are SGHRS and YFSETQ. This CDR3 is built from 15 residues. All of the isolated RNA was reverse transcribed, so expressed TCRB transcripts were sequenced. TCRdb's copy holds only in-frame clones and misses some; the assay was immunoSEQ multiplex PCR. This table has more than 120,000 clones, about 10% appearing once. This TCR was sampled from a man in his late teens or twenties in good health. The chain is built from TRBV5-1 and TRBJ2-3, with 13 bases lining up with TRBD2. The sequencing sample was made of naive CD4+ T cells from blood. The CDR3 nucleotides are TGCGCCAGCAGCATGACTAGCGGGGGGACAGATACGCAGTATTTT. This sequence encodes CASSMTSGGTDTQYF.